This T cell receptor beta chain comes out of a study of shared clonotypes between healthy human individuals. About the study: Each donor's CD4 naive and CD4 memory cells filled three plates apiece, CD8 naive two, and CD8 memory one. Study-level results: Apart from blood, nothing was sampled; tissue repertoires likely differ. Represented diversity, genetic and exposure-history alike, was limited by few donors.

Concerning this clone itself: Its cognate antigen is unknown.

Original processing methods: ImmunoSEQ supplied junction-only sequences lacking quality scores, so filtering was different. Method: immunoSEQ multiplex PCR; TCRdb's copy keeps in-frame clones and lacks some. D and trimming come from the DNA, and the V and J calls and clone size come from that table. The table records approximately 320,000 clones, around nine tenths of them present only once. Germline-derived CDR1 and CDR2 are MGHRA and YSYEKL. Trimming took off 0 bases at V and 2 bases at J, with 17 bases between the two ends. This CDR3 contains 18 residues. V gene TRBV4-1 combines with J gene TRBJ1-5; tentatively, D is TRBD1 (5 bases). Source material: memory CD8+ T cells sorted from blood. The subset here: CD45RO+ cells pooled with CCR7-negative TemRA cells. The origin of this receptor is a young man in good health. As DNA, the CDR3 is TGCGCCAGCAGCCAAGATCATGAGGGGTTGGGAGGCAATCAGCCCCAGCATTTT. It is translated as CASSQDHEGLGGNQPQHF.